The 12 T cell receptor beta chains given below trace back to one sample, sequenced in a study of control samples from healthy donors and cancer patients. TCRdb keeps only in-frame clones here, not all; method: immunoSEQ multiplex PCR. The top ten hold roughly 0.7% of the sample, which has about 160,000 clones, 80% to 95% seen once. Material: blood. These receptors were taken from a woman aged 30 to 39 in good health.

The genes are TRBV12-5 and TRBJ2-1; 11 positions agree with TRBD2. The V gene end was trimmed by 0 bases and the J gene end by 1 base; junction bases not matched to a gene: 11. Germline CDR1 LGHNT, CDR2 FRNRAP. The length of the CDR3 is 20 residues. The CDR3 DNA reads as TGTGCTAGTGGTTTGGTACTCCCTCGACTAGCGGGATTTTCCTACAATGAGCAGTTCTTC. Its translation is CASGLVLPRLAGFSYNEQFF.

The gene calls are TRBV30 and TRBJ2-1, with D unclear. The CDR3 length is 11 residues. Germline CDR1 and CDR2: GTSNPN and SVGIG (reference sequence). Trimming cost V 0 bases and J 10 bases, with 7 bases left between them. CDR3 sequence reads: CAWSVAPEQFF. The DNA for the CDR3 is TGTGCCTGGAGTGTCGCCCCGGAGCAGTTCTTC. Combining the CDR3 with reference TRBV30 and TRBJ2-1 gives the whole variable domain SQTIHQWPATLVQPVGSPLSLECTVEGTSNPNLYWYRQAAGRGLQLLFYSVGIGQISSEVPQNLSASRPQDRQFILSSKKLLLSDSGFYLCAWSVAPEQFFGPGTRLTVL.

This chain connects TRBV6-6 to TRBJ2-1; no firm D call. Germline-derived CDR1 and CDR2 are MNHNY and SVGAGI (reference sequence). There are 15 residues in the CDR3. The V and J ends lost 0 bases and 3 bases respectively, with 9 bases between them. The CDR3 DNA is TGTGCCAGCAGTTACTCGTCGGACCGCTACAATGAGCAGTTCTTC. Translating it yields CASSYSSDRYNEQFF.

V is TRBV2 and J is TRBJ2-2, with 9 bases fitting TRBD2. The junction had 7 bases not matched to a gene; V was cut back by 2 bases and J by 3 bases. Germline CDR1 SNHLY, CDR2 FYNNEI. The CDR3 extends over 17 amino acids. The CDR3 bases are TGTGCCAGCAGTGAATGGGTAGTAGCGGGGGACACCGGGGAGCTGTTTTTT. This translates into CASSEWVVAGDTGELFF.

This clone occurred once. CDR3 sequence (DNA): TGTGCCAGCAGCTTGTACAGCAACACCGGGGAGCTGTTTTTT. This translates into CASSLYSNTGELFF. This sequence joins TRBV7-2 and TRBJ2-2; D uncertain. Germline V gene lookup returns CDR1 SGHTA and CDR2 FQGNSA. CDR3 length equals 14 residues. V lost 3 bases to trimming and J lost 2 bases, with 7 bases between them.

The gene calls are TRBV5-1 and TRBJ1-2; D might be TRBD1 (6 bases). The germline gives CDR1 SGHRS, CDR2 YFSETQ. The CDR3 consists of 15 residues. Trimming removed 4 bases at V and 4 bases at J, with 17 bases between. In DNA, the CDR3 is TGCGCCAGCAGCGTGACTACTGGGGGCCGCTATGGCTACACCTTC. As protein: CASSVTTGGRYGYTF. The variable domain in full, with the rest retrieved from reference TRBV5-1 and TRBJ1-2, is KAGVTQTPRYLIKTRGQQVTLSCSPISGHRSVSWYQQTPGQGLQFLFEYFSETQRNKGNFPGRFSGRQFSNSRSEMNVSTLELGDSALYLCASSVTTGGRYGYTFGSGTRLTVV.

This clone was seen a handful of times. The rearrangement links TRBV28 to TRBJ2-3, with a weak D call TRBD2 (5 bases). The V gene's germline CDR1 is MDHEN and CDR2 SYDVKM. V gave up 5 bases and J gave up 5 bases, with 11 bases separating them. CDR3 length equals 13 residues. This CDR3 reads CASSGSVGDTQYF. The CDR3 nucleotides read TGTGCCAGCAGTGGGAGCGTTGGAGATACGCAGTATTTT.

As concerns this clone: An end of the junction differs from the germline gene, which may be a read error. The chain joins TRBV4-3 to TRBJ1-1; TRBD1 aligns across 7 bases. The CDR3 length is 15 residues. The germline CDR1 and CDR2 sequences are LGHNA and YSLEER. CDR3 sequence: CVSSQDQTGSTEAFF. CDR3 sequence (DNA): TGCGTCAGCAGCCAAGATCAGACAGGGAGCACTGAAGCTTTCTTT.

V gene TRBV11-2 combines with J gene TRBJ2-7; D unresolved. Trimming shortened V by 3 bases and J by 1 base, and 10 bases separated the two germline ends. Germline values: CDR1 SGHAT, CDR2 FQNNGV. The CDR3 totals 14 residues. CDR3 in amino acids: CASSLRRESYEQYF. CDR3 DNA: TGTGCCAGCAGCTTGCGCCGCGAATCCTACGAGCAGTACTTC. The variable domain in full, with the rest retrieved from reference TRBV11-2 and TRBJ2-7, is EAGVAQSPRYKIIEKRQSVAFWCNPISGHATLYWYQQILGQGPKLLIQFQNNGVVDDSQLPKDRFSAERLKGVDSTLKIQPAKLEDSAVYLCASSLRRESYEQYFGPGTRLTVT.

CDR3 in DNA: TGTGCCAGCAGTGATGGGCTAGCGGGAGGGCCTCATGAGCAGTTCTTC. This encodes CASSDGLAGGPHEQFF. The chain links TRBV2 to TRBJ2-1; 12 bases fit TRBD2. The V segment lost 3 bases and the J segment 8 bases; nucleotides outside the gene matches: 8. From germline, CDR1 is SNHLY and CDR2 FYNNEI. This CDR3 comprises 16 residues.

The V call is TRBV15, the J call TRBJ1-1; D is unresolved. CDR3 length: 12 amino acids. The germline CDR1 and CDR2 sequences are LNHNV and YYDKDF (reference sequence). The V gene lost 0 bases and the J gene lost 10 bases, with 9 bases spanning the gap. CDR3 sequence (DNA): TGTGCCACCAGCAGAGACGGGGTGGCAGCTTTCTTT. This encodes CATSRDGVAAFF.

The chain carries TRBV30 and TRBJ1-3, with D hard to call. This CDR3 is 13 amino acids long. Germline V lookup: CDR1 GTSNPN, CDR2 SVGIG (reference sequence). The V and J ends lost 5 bases and 0 bases respectively, with 8 bases between them. The CDR3 loop is CAWGGSSGNTIYF. The CDR3 coding sequence is TGTGCCTGGGGAGGGAGCTCTGGAAACACCATATATTTT.